This TCR beta chain originates from a study of tumor-infiltrating lymphocytes in primary liver carcinoma. Study conclusions and caveats: When set against blood, tumors had a significantly higher top-250-clone fraction (p = 0.039).

Bulk tissue was left unsorted, and RNA and DNA were co-extracted from 20-30 mg of it. Patients' primary liver carcinoma was surgically resected. Regarding this clonotype: The antigen is unknown.

The authors made TCR beta cDNA from roughly 480 ng total RNA with a constant-region primer. ARM-PCR was slightly modified, and three nested multiplex PCR rounds with it gave rise to the TCR beta libraries. In the first two PCR rounds, TRBV1-TRBV30 forward primers were paired with a C-beta reverse primer, and each round lasted about 10 cycles. TCRdb re-derived calls from the multiplex PCR reads in MiXCR, one entry per CDR3 protein. The data show 65,000 to 90,000 distinct CDR3 sequences, 72% seen once. The germline V gene encodes CDR1 LNHDA and CDR2 SQIVND (reference sequence). The CDR3 extends over 14 amino acids. V lost 5 bases to trimming and J lost 10 bases; unmatched junction nucleotides: 10.

This chain uses TRBV19 with TRBJ1-5; 8 bases map to TRBD1. Source material: liver tumor tissue from sampling region 1. Subset reported: tumor region T1, superior pole. The receptor was derived from a man in his forties or fifties with primary liver carcinoma and hepatitis B virus infection. The CDR3 is CASSVGQGLSPQHF. The CDR3 region has the DNA TGTGCCAGTAGTGTCGGACAGGGTTTGTCACCCCAGCATTTT.